The sequence of this TCR beta chain was determined in a study of blood T cells in healthy people across ages. Study information: Template switching recovered approximately one barcoded beta molecule for every two T cells.

Overall study findings and caveats: Among long-lived donors, naive CD4+ cells were more numerous and diversity higher than in aged donors. The study regarded diversity estimates from one million T cells as underestimates.

This clonotype came up a few times. The antigen is undetermined. This CDR3 comprises 14 residues. The V and J ends lost 2 bases and 5 bases respectively, with 10 bases between them. The germline V gene has CDR1 MNHNY and CDR2 SVGAGI (reference sequence). Through a sample-barcoded 5' primer and a J-beta primer mix, a second PCR was run for roughly 7 to 11 cycles. Using its own MiXCR run on the 5' RACE reads, TCRdb lists one record per CDR3 protein. The table includes hundreds of thousands of distinct CDR3 sequences, about 30% detected once. PBMCs, at least 6 million per sample, were isolated. Input material: blood. This chain joins TRBV6-6 and TRBJ1-5, with D unresolved. This sequence was found in a woman aged 80 or older in good health. In DNA form, the CDR3 reads TGTGCCAGCAGTTACAAGCCAGAGTATCAGCCCCAGCATTTT. As protein: CASSYKPEYQPQHF.